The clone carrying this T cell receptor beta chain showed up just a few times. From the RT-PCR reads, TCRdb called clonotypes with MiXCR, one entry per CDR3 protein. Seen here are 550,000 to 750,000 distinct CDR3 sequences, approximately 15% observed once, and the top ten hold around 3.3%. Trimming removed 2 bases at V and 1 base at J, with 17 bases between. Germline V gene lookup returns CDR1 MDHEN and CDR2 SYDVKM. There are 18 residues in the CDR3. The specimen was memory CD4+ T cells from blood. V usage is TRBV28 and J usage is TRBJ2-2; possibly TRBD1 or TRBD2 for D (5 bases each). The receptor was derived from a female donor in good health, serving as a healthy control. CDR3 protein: CASSLPPWGTENTGELFF. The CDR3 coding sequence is TGTGCCAGCAGTTTACCCCCCTGGGGGACGGAGAACACCGGGGAGCTGTTTTTT.